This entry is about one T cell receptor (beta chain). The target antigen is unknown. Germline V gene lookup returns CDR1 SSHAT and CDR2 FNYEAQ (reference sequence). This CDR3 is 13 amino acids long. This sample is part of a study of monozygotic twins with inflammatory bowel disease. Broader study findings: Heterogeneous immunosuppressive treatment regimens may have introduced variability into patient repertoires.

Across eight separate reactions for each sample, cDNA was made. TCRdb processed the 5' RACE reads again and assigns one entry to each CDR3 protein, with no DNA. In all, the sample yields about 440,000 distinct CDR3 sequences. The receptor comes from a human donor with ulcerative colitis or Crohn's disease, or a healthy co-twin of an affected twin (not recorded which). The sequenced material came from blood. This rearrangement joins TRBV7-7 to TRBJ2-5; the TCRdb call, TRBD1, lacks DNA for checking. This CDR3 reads CASSLNRGETQYF.